These 13 T cell receptor beta chains came from one sample sequenced in a study of blood T cells in healthy people across ages. A second PCR, run for roughly 7 to 12 cycles, used a sample-barcoded 5' primer plus a J-beta primer mix. TCRdb passed the 5' RACE reads through MiXCR, listing each CDR3 protein once. Of fewer than 900,000 distinct CDR3 sequences listed, about 42% are singletons. Sequenced: blood. Every receptor here comes from a woman aged 60 to 75 in good health.

This clonotype was seen a handful of times. The chain is built from TRBV25-1 and TRBJ2-7; 9 bases are a match to TRBD1. Germline V lookup: CDR1 MGHDK, CDR2 SYGVNS. CDR3 length: 13 amino acids. V shed 6 bases and J 3 bases; nucleotides not matched to a gene: 3. The CDR3 reads CASSDRGYYEQYF. CDR3 in DNA: TGTGCCAGCAGCGACAGGGGGTACTACGAGCAGTACTTC.

This clonotype was detected only a few times. The chain links TRBV27 to TRBJ2-1, with D possibly matching TRBD1 (6 bases). The length of the CDR3 is 14 residues. Trimming took off 10 bases at V and 5 bases at J, with 18 bases between the two ends. Germline assignment: CDR1 MNHEY and CDR2 SMNVEV (reference sequence). The CDR3 here is CATRTVRLNNEQFF. CDR3 nucleotides: TGTGCCACCCGGACAGTAAGGTTGAACAATGAGCAGTTCTTC.

This clonotype was recorded a few times. J is TRBJ2-6 and V is TRBV12-3 or TRBV12-4; 7 nucleotides line up with TRBD2. J gave up 4 bases and V 5 bases, and 8 bases lay outside the gene matches. The CDR3 has 16 residues. CDR3 bases: TGTGCCAGCAGTCCACGGGGAGGGCCCGGGGCCAACGTCCTGACTTTC. Protein: CASSPRGGPGANVLTF.

This clonotype was detected a few times. The chain has TRBV20-1 and TRBJ2-1; 10 bases fit TRBD2. Per the germline V gene, CDR1 is DFQATT and CDR2 is SNEGSKA (reference sequence). This CDR3 contains 15 residues. V shed 8 bases, J shed 6 bases, and the junction held 13 bases outside the gene matches. CDR3 sequence (DNA): TGCAGTACAACGACTACTAGCGGGATCAGCAATGAGCAGTTCTTC. Protein sequence: CSTTTTSGISNEQFF.

This clonotype has more than one count but fewer than ten. The V and J genes are TRBV6-5 and TRBJ2-7; D is unclear. From germline, CDR1 is MNHEY and CDR2 SVGAGI. Trimming cost V 6 bases and J 5 bases, with 14 bases left between them. This CDR3 spans 13 amino acids. The CDR3 region has the DNA TGTGCCAGCAGCCGAATACCCCCCCACGAGCAGTACTTC. Its protein product is CASSRIPPHEQYF.

This chain connects TRBV20-1 to TRBJ2-1, with TRBD2 matching over 8 bases. V lost 1 base and J lost 5; bases outside the gene matches: 16. Germline CDR1 reads DFQATT; CDR2 reads SNEGSKA (reference sequence). This CDR3 is 18 amino acids long. CDR3 DNA sequence: TGCAGTGCTAGAGGCGGACCAGCGGGAGACTTAGGGGACAATGAGCAGTTCTTC. As protein: CSARGGPAGDLGDNEQFF.

V is TRBV7-2 and J is TRBJ2-7; 8 bases map to TRBD2. Trimming removed 3 bases from V and 6 bases from J; junction bases left unmatched: 10. Germline loops: CDR1 SGHTA, CDR2 FQGNSA. The CDR3 contains 15 residues. CDR3: CASSFSPGGAGEQYF. For the CDR3, the DNA is TGTGCCAGCAGCTTCTCTCCCGGGGGGGCCGGCGAGCAGTACTTC.

Remarks on this clonotype: A much larger clone differs by one base, so this may be a read error. The chain employs TRBV6-2 or TRBV6-3 and TRBJ2-5, with D hard to call. Germline V lookup: CDR1 MNHEY, CDR2 SVGEGT. V was cut by 5 bases and J by 6 bases, with 7 bases left in between. The CDR3 extends over 11 amino acids. The chain's CDR3 is CASSTEKTQYF. The CDR3, as DNA: TGTGCCAGCAGTACCGAGAAGACCCAGTACTTC.

The chain couples TRBV28 to TRBJ2-4, with a weak D call TRBD1 (6 bases). Gene TRBJ2-7 matches the end of the DNA better, so the J call may be wrong. The CDR3 runs 14 residues. CDR1 MDHEN and CDR2 SYDVKM come from the germline V gene. CDR3 region: CASSRTGYSYEQYF. CDR3 sequence (DNA): TGTGCCAGCAGTCGAACAGGGTATTCCTACGAGCAGTACTTC.

This clonotype is a singleton in its sample. V gene TRBV2 combines with J gene TRBJ2-7; TRBD1 matches at 9 bases. There are 14 residues in the CDR3. V shed 3 bases, J shed 6 bases, and the junction held 6 bases outside the gene matches. In germline, CDR1 is SNHLY, CDR2 FYNNEI. DNA of the CDR3: TGTGCCAGCAGTGACGGGACAGGGACGGGCGAGCAGTACTTC. Translation: CASSDGTGTGEQYF.

This clonotype was seen more than once but under ten times. This chain uses TRBV5-1 with TRBJ1-2, with 7 bases that match TRBD1. CDR1 and CDR2 from the germline V gene are SGHRS and YFSETQ. The V and J ends lost 6 bases and 2 bases, in that order; junction bases with no gene match: 7. The CDR3 is made up of 14 amino acids. The CDR3 spells CASNRGRENYGYTF. CDR3 nucleotides: TGCGCCAGCAACAGGGGACGAGAGAACTATGGCTACACCTTC.

The CDR3 DNA reads as TGTGCCAGTAGCGGGAGGGCCGATGAGCAGTACTTC. Translating it yields CASSGRADEQYF. This chain uses TRBV11-3 with TRBJ2-5; 11 bases are a match to TRBD2. Per germline, CDR1 SGHNT and CDR2 YENEEA. The CDR3 loop spans 12 amino acids. The junction had 8 bases not matched to a gene; V was cut back by 9 bases and J by 11 bases. Combining the CDR3 with reference TRBV11-3 and TRBJ2-5 gives the whole variable domain EAGVVQSPRYKIIEKKQPVAFWCNPISGHNTLYWYLQNLGQGPELLIRYENEEAVDDSQLPKDRFSAERLKGVDSTLKIQPAELGDSAVYLCASSGRADEQYFGPGTRLLVL.

V is TRBV7-9 and J is TRBJ1-5; TRBD1 might be the D (5 bases). Trimming cost V 1 base and J 0 bases, with 13 bases left between them. In germline, CDR1 is SEHNR, CDR2 FQNEAQ (reference sequence). This CDR3 is built from 17 residues. CDR3 amino acids: CASSLGIDSYSNQPQHF. In DNA, the CDR3 is TGTGCCAGCAGCTTAGGAATCGACAGTTATAGCAATCAGCCCCAGCATTTT.